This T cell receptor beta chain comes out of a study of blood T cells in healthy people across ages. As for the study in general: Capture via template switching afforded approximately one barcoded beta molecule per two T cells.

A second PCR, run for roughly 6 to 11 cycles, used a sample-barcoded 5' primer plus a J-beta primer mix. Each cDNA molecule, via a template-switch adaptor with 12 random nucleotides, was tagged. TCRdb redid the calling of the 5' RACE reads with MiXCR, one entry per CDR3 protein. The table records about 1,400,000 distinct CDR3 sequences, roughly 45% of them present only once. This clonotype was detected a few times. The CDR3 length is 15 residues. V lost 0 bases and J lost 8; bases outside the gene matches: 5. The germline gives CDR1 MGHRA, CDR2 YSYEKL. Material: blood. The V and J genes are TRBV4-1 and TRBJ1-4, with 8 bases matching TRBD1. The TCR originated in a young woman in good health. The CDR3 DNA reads TGCGCCAGCAGCCAAGAAGGGACAGGTCCCGAAAAACTGTTTTTT. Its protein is CASSQEGTGPEKLFF.